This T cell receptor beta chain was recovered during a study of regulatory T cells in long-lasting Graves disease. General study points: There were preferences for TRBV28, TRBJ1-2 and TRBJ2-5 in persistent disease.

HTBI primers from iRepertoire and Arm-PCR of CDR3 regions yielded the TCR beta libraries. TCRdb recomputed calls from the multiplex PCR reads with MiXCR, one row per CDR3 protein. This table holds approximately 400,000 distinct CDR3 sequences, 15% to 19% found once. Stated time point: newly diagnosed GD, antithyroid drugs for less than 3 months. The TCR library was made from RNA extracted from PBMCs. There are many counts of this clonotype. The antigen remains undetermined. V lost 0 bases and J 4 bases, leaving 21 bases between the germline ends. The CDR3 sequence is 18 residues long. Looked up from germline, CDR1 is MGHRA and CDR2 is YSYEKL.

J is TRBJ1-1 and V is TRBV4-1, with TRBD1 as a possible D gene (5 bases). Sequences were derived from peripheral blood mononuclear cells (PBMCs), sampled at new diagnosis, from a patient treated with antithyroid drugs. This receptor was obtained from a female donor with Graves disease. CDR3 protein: CASSQDGGQGVIGTEAFF. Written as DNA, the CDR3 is TGCGCCAGCAGCCAAGACGGCGGCCAGGGCGTAATCGGCACTGAAGCTTTCTTT.